Many counts were recorded for the clone carrying this T cell receptor (beta chain). No antigen is known for it. The data were taken from a study of molecular identifiers for immune sequencing clone quantification. In preparing bulk TCR libraries, previously described methods and listed TCR primers were used. TCRdb recomputed calls from the PCR reads with MiXCR, one row per CDR3 protein. The data hold around 470,000 distinct CDR3 sequences, with about 22% observed a single time. Whole-study results and caveats: The sizes of highly expanded clones could be underestimated when identical TCR molecules share a barcode. Whereas clones above 20 RNA copies held under 1% of naive-cell molecules, they held over 97% of effector molecules.

Germline V lookup: CDR1 LGHNA, CDR2 YSLEER. The CDR3 extends over 13 amino acids. The V and J ends lost 2 bases and 3 bases respectively, with 6 bases between them. The receptor was derived from a human donor in good health. Some libraries in this study had Jurkat cell RNA spiked in. The chain recombines TRBV4-3 with TRBJ2-3; D unclear. Sequenced input: naive CD8+ T cells from blood, with Jurkat cell RNA spiked in. The subset here: FACS-sorted CD8+CD4-CCR7+CD45RA+ naive T cells. The CDR3 DNA is TGCGCCAGCAGCCAATCCGTAACAGATACGCAGTATTTT. The encoded protein is CASSQSVTDTQYF.